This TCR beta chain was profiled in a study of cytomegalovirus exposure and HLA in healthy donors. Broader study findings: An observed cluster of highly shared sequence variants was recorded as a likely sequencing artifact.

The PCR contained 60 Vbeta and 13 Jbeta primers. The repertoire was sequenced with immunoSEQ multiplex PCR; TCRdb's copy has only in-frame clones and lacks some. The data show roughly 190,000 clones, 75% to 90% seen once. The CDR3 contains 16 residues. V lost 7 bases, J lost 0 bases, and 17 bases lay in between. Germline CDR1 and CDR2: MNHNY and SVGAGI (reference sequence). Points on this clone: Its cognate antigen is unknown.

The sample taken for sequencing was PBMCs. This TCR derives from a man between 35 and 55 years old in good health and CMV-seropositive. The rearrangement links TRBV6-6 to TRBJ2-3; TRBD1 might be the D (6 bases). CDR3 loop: CASTLPAGASTDTQYF. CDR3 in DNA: TGTGCCAGCACCCTGCCGGCAGGGGCTAGCACAGATACGCAGTATTTT.